This T cell receptor (beta chain) was found in a study of beta chain features in type 1 diabetes. General study points: Among patients, naive, central memory and Treg TCRB repertoires appeared more similar than among healthy donors.

Remarks on this clone: Its antigen is not known.

The entirety of the isolated RNA underwent reverse transcription, so expressed TCRB transcripts were sequenced. Measured with immunoSEQ multiplex PCR; TCRdb has only the in-frame clones, and not every one. Of about 330,000 clones in the sample, 8% to 13% are singletons; the top ten hold around 0.015%. CD4+ naive, central memory, regulatory and stem cell-like memory subsets were isolated by sorting on CD45RO/CCR7/CD25/CD127/CD95/CD27. The source material was naive CD4+ T cells from blood. This receptor was taken from a woman younger than 45 in good health.

The CDR3 reads CASSLDLASEQFF. The CDR3 nucleotides are TGCGCCAGCAGCTTGGACCTAGCAAGTGAGCAGTTCTTC. This chain connects TRBV5-1 to TRBJ2-1; D perhaps matches TRBD2 (5 bases). CDR1 is SGHRS, CDR2 YFSETQ, per germline. V was cut by 0 bases and J by 9 bases, with 10 bases left in between. This CDR3 region has 13 residues.